Given below is one T cell receptor beta chain in context. The data were taken from a study of blood T cell repertoires in COVID-19. Study as a whole: The United States, Italy and Spain provided the acute and convalescent COVID-19 samples. T cells, B-cell-depleted T cells, or PBMCs provided the cDNA or gDNA that served as material.

Germline CDR1 and CDR2: SGHDN and FVKESK. V dropped 4 bases and J dropped 3 bases, with 16 bases sitting between them. This CDR3 has 16 amino acids. Source study methods: The assay estimated nucleated cells by amplifying reference gene primers. Clones were read by immunoSEQ multiplex PCR, and TCRdb kept only the in-frame ones, dropping some. V and J calls and clone size follow that table, whereas D and trimming were derived from the DNA. The table includes fewer than 85,000 clones, approximately 79% detected once. V is TRBV14 and J is TRBJ1-5; D may be TRBD1 (6 bases). The TCR comes from a human donor with acute or convalescent COVID-19. The donor label of this sample is uncertain. The sequencing input was peripheral blood. In DNA form, the CDR3 reads TGTGCCAGCAGCCTCAGGGGTTCCTTCTCCAATCAGCCCCAGCATTTT. Translation: CASSLRGSFSNQPQHF.